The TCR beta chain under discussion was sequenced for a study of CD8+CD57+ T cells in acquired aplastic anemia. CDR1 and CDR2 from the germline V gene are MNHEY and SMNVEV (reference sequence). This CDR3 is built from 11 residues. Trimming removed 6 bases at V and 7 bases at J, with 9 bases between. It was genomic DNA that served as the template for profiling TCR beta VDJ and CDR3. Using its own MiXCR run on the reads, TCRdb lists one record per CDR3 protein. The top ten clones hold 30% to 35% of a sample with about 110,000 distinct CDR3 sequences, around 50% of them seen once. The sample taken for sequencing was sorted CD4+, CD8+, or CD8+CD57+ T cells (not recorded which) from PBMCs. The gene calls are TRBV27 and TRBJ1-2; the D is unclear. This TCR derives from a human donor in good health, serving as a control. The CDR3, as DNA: TGTGCCAGCAGAGACCCCGGTGGCTACACCTTC. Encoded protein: CASRDPGGYTF.